Here is one T cell receptor (beta chain) with its context. Its antigen is unknown. Sequenced by immunoSEQ multiplex PCR; TCRdb stores in-frame clones only, minus some. The sample has approximately 100,000 clones, 85% to 90% seen once. The data were obtained in a study of T cell responses to AZD1222 COVID-19 vaccine. Study results and caveats: Clonal diversity may have been underestimated in mostly white British donors.

Timing groups of about 4 and about 12 weeks for second doses were pooled. Germline CDR1 and CDR2: WSHSY and SAAADI. V was cut by 8 bases and J by 7 bases, with 15 bases left in between. CDR3 length: 14 amino acids. The rearrangement links TRBV10-2 to TRBJ1-6; D is undetermined. This specimen was peripheral blood, taken 28 days after the second AZD1222 dose. This receptor was taken from an adult who received the AZD1222 COVID-19 vaccine. For the CDR3, the DNA is TGCGCCAGCCGCATCGGGTCCTCGAATTCACCCCTCCACTTT. Its translation: CASRIGSSNSPLHF.